This T cell receptor beta chain is drawn from a study of T cell repertoires in cytomegalovirus infection. Overall study context: Shared public TCR beta signatures pointed to both CMV infection and a matching HLA type.

In TCRdb, the reads were re-called with MiXCR into one record per CDR3 protein. The sample records more than 50,000 distinct CDR3 sequences, approximately 36% being singletons. In regard to this clonotype: Its antigen is currently unknown.

Overall study findings and caveats: Dominant in the ex vivo response were TCR beta clonotypes restricted by HLA-C and specific for CMV. The cumulative frequency of public TCR beta families distinguished individuals who carried CMV together with the relevant HLA.

The V segment lost 1 base and the J segment 5 bases; nucleotides outside the gene matches: 6. This CDR3 is 15 amino acids long. The clonotype originates from a human donor in good health (CMV status not recorded). Some clones in this sample may be carry-over from other donors' samples. This chain uses TRBV12-3 or TRBV12-4 with TRBJ2-7, with 9 bases identical to TRBD1. The sequencing sample was made of PBMCs, sequenced either directly or after in vitro stimulation (not recorded which). For the CDR3, the DNA is TGTGCCAGCAGTTTAGGGACAGGGGTTATCCACGAGCAGTACTTC. This encodes CASSLGTGVIHEQYF.